The clone carrying this TCR beta chain appeared a few times. Germline loops: CDR1 DFQATT, CDR2 SNEGSKA (reference sequence). The CDR3 totals 13 residues. The germline V and J ends were trimmed by 3 bases and 2 bases, with 8 bases remaining between them. Noted time point: newly diagnosed GD, antithyroid drugs for less than 3 months. Construction of the TCR library relied on RNA isolated from PBMCs. The data were obtained in a study of regulatory T cells in long-lasting Graves disease. Sequencing libraries for TCR beta were prepared with iRepertoire HTBI primers and Arm-PCR of CDR3 regions. MiXCR, run by TCRdb on the multiplex PCR reads, gives a single entry per CDR3 protein. The sample has about 540,000 distinct CDR3 sequences, around an eighth seen once. These sequences were also reported in another study, on T cells in Graves' hyperthyroidism and ophthalmopathy.

The specimen comprised peripheral blood mononuclear cells (PBMCs), sampled at new diagnosis, from a patient treated with antithyroid drugs. The clonotype originates from a young man with Graves disease. This chain links TRBV20-1 with TRBJ1-3; D gene ambiguous. CDR3 residues: CSARPGTGNTIYF. CDR3 coding DNA: TGCAGTGCTAGGCCCGGGACTGGAAACACCATATATTTT.